At least ten counts were recorded for the clone carrying this T cell receptor beta chain. Its antigen is as yet unknown. This sample was taken from a study of CD8 T cells in ankylosing spondylitis. The study, taken as a whole, reports: Made up of eight highly homologous variants, a TCR beta motif appeared characteristic of ankylosing spondylitis blood. Reportedly, matched ankylosing spondylitis synovial fluid was significantly enriched for disease-linked clones. Disease-linked clones, CD8+, were relatively rare in peripheral blood.

This CDR3 is built from 13 residues. With 0 bases clipped from V and 5 bases from J, the junction kept 1 base outside the gene matches. CDR1 SGHRS and CDR2 YFSETQ come from the germline V gene. Each TCR beta library was made by quantitative 5'-RACE that incorporated molecular barcodes. In TCRdb, the 5' RACE reads were re-called with MiXCR into one record per CDR3 protein. In the table there are fewer than 35,000 distinct CDR3 sequences, 11% to 15% of which are singletons. The clonotype originates from a male donor with ankylosing spondylitis or in good health (not recorded which). The specimen sequenced was blood. This sequence joins TRBV5-1 and TRBJ2-5, with 7 bases matching TRBD2. CDR3 sequence: CASSLAGRETQYF. The CDR3 DNA sequence: TGCGCCAGCAGCTTGGCCGGGAGGGAGACCCAGTACTTC. Combining the CDR3 with reference TRBV5-1 and TRBJ2-5 gives the whole variable domain KAGVTQTPRYLIKTRGQQVTLSCSPISGHRSVSWYQQTPGQGLQFLFEYFSETQRNKGNFPGRFSGRQFSNSRSEMNVSTLELGDSALYLCASSLAGRETQYFGPGTRLLVL.